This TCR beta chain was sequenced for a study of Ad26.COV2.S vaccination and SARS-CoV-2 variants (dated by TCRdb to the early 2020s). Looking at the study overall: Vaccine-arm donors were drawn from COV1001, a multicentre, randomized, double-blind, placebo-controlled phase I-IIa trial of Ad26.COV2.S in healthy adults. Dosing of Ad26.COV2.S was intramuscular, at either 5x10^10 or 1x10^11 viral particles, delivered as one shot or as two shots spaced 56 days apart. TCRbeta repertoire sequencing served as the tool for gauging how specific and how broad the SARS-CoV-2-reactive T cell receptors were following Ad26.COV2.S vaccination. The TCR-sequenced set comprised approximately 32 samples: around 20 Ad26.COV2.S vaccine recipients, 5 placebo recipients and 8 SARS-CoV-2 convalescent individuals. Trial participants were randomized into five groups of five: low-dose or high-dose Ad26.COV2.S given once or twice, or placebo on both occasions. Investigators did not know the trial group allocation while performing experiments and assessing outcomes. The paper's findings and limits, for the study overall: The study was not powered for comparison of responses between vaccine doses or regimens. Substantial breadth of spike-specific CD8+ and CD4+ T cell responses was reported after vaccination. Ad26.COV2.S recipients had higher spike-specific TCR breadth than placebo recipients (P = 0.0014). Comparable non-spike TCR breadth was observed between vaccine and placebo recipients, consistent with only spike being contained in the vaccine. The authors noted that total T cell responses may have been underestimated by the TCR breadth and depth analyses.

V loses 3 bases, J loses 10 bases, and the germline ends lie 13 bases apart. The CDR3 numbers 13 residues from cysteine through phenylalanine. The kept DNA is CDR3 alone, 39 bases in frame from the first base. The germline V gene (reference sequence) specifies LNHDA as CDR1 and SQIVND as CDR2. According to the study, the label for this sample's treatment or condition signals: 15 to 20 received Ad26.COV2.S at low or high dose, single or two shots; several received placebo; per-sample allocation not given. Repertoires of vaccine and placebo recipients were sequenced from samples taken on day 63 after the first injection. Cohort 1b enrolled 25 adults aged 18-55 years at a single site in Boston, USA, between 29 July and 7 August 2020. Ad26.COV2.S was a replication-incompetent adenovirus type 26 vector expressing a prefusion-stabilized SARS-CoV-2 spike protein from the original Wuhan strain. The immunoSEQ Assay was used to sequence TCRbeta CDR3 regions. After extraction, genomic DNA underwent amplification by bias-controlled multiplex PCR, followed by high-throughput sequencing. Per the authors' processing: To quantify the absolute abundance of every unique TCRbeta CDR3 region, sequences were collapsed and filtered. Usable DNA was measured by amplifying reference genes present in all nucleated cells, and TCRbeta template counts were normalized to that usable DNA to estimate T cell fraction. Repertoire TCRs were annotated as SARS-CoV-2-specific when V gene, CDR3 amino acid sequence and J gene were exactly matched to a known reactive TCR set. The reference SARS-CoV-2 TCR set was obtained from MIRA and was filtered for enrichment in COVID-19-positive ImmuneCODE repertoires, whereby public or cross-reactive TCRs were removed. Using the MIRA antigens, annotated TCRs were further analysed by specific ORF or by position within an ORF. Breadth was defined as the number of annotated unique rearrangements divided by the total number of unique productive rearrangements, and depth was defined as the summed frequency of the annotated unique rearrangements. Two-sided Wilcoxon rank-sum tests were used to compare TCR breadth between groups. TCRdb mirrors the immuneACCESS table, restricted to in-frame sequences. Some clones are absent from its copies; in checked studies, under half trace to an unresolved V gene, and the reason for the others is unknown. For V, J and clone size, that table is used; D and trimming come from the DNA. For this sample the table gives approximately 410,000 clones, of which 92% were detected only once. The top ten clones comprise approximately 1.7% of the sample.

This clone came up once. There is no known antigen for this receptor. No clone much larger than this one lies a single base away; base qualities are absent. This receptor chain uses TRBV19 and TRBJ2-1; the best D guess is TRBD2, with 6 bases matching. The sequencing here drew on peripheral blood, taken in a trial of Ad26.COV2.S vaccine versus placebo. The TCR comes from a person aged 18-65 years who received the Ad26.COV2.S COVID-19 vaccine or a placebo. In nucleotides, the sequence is TGTGCCAGTAGTATCCCATGGGGGGACGAGCAGTTCTTC. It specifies CASSIPWGDEQFF.